This T cell receptor beta chain was captured in a study of shared clonotypes between healthy human individuals. Study-level background: Two women and a few men aged 18 to 49 served as donors.

Repertoires were generated with immunoSEQ multiplex PCR, while TCRdb's copy carries only in-frame clones and drops some. The table records about 770,000 clones, over 55% of them present only once. Material: memory CD4+ T cells sorted from blood. Subset given: CD45RA-negative fraction. This receptor was identified in a woman aged 25-40 years in good health.

The CDR3 region is CASSEYGGRRNTEAFF. CDR3 DNA: TGTGCCAGCAGTGAATATGGGGGAAGGAGGAACACTGAAGCTTTCTTT. The chain joins TRBV25-1 to TRBJ1-1, with D possibly being TRBD1 (5 bases). Germline V gene data show CDR1 as MGHDK and CDR2 as SYGVNS. The length of the CDR3 is 16 residues. The ends were cut back, 0 bases at V and 1 base at J, with 12 bases in the middle.